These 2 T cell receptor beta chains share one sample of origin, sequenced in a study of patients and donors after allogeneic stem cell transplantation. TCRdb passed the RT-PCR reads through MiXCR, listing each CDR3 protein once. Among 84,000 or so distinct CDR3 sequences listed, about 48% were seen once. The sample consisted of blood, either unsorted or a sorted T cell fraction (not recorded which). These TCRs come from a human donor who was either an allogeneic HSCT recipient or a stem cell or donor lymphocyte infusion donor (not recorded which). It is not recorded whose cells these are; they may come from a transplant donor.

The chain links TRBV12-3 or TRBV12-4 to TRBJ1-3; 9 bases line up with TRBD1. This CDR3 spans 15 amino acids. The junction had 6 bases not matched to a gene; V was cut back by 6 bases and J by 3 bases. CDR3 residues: CASRPQGASGNTIYF. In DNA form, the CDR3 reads TGTGCCAGCAGACCACAGGGGGCGAGTGGAAACACCATATATTTT.

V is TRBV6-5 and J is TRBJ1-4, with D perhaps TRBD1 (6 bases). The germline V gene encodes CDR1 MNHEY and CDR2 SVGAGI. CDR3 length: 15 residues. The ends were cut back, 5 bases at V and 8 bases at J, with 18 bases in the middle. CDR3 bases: TGTGCCAGCAGTCGGTTTGGTAGGGGGGGCGAAAAACTGTTTTTT. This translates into CASSRFGRGGEKLFF.